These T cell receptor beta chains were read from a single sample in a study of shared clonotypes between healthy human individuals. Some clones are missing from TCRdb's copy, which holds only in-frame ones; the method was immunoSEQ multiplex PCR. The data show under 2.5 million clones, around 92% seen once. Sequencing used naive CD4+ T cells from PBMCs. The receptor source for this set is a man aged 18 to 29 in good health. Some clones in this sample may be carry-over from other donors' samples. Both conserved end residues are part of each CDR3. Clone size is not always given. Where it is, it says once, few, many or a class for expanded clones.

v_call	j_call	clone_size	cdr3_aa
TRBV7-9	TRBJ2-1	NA	CASSPGGTSGYNEQFF
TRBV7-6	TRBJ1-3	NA	CASSLATRGIQSTIYF
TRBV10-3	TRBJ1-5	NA	CAISEQPNQPQHF
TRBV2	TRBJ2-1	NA	CASSEGVLASSYNEQFF
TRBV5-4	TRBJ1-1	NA	CASSSSRWNTEAFF
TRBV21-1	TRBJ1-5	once	CASSILQGDSNQPQHF
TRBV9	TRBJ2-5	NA	CASSVGPLIQETQYF
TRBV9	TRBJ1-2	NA	CASSAGPSSGYGYTF
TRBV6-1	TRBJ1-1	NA	CASSEAAGGSTEAFF
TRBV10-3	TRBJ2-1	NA	CAVSPTIAKVYEQFF
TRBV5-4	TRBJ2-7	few	CASSLVGAVREQYF
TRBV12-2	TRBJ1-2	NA	CASRLVADRPFYGYTF
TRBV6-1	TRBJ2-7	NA	CASSEGTSGIAYEQYF
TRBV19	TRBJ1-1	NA	CASVDRGGMGAFF
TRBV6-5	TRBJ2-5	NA	CARTASGVGETQYF
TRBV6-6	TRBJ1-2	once	CASSFDRFPNYGYTF
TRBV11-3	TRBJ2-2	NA	CASSPEGAGELFF
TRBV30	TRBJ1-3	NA	CAWSDQGRGGNTIYF
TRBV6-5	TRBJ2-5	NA	CASSLRPQETQYF
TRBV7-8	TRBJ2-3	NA	CASTEHRDLNTQYF
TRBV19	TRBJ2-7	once	CASSPREVFYEQYF
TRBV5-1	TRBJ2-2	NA	CASSPGGLNTGELFF
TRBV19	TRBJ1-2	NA	CASRMWINYGYTF
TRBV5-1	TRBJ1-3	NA	CASSLVGTGNTIYF
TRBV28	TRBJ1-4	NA	CASSIGRGYNEKLFF
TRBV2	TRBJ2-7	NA	CATQLTSTSGEQYF
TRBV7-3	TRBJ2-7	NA	CASSFRRESNEQYF
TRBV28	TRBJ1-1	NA	CASSFQGQGTTGGAFF
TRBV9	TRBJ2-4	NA	CASSPGQGFLIQYF
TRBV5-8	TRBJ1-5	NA	CASSLWTAGTNQPQHF
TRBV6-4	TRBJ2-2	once	CASSPRGGDTGELFF
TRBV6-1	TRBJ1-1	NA	CASSSAGQGAGEAFF